These 22 T cell receptor beta chains share one sample of origin, sequenced in a study of regulatory T cells in long-lasting Graves disease. Time point specified: newly diagnosed GD, antithyroid drugs for less than 3 months. Making the TCR library involved RNA that had been extracted from PBMCs. Relying on iRepertoire HTBI primers and Arm-PCR of CDR3 regions, the team built TCR beta libraries. TCRdb analysed the multiplex PCR reads with MiXCR anew, one entry per CDR3 protein. The table records 350,000 to 450,000 distinct CDR3 sequences, roughly 10% of them present only once. In addition, the sample was reused for a study of T cells in Graves' hyperthyroidism and ophthalmopathy.

Source: peripheral blood mononuclear cells (PBMCs), taken at new diagnosis, from a patient treated with antithyroid drugs. Every receptor here comes from a woman between 18 and 30 years old with Graves disease.

This clonotype has at least ten counts. The rearrangement joins TRBV7-2 to TRBJ2-1; no firm D call. CDR1 is SGHTA and CDR2 is FQGNSA in the germline V gene. The CDR3 is 14 residues long. Trimming cost V 2 bases and J 7 bases, with 12 bases left between them. The CDR3 DNA follows: TGTGCCAGCAGCTTACCCACCGTAGGAAATGAGCAGTTCTTC. Its translation is CASSLPTVGNEQFF.

The chain uses TRBV29-1 and TRBJ1-2; possible D gene TRBD1, 6 bases. CDR1 is SQVTM and CDR2 is ANQGSEA in the germline V gene. V lost 5 bases, J lost 7 bases, and 11 bases lay in between. There are 11 residues in the CDR3. The CDR3 reads CSVWGQSGYTF. In DNA, the CDR3 is TGCAGCGTTTGGGGGCAGAGTGGCTACACCTTC.

This clonotype was counted ten times or more. The V and J genes are TRBV7-9 and TRBJ1-1; 7 bases are shared with TRBD1. The V gene end was trimmed by 1 base and the J gene end by 1 base; junction bases not matched to a gene: 9. Germline V gene sequence: CDR1 SEHNR, CDR2 FQNEAQ (reference sequence). The length of the CDR3 is 17 residues. CDR3 loop: CASSLDYRGPANTEAFF. CDR3 nucleotide sequence: TGTGCCAGCAGCTTAGATTACAGGGGACCCGCGAACACTGAAGCTTTCTTT.

This clonotype appeared many times. The chain links TRBV7-9 to TRBJ2-5; weak D call: TRBD2 (5 bases). The CDR3 has 17 amino acids. Trimming pared 1 base from V and 2 bases from J, leaving 17 bases between. CDR1 is SEHNR and CDR2 is FQNEAQ in the germline V gene (reference sequence). The CDR3 reads CASSLGFGEILQETQYF. CDR3 in DNA: TGTGCCAGCAGCTTAGGGTTTGGGGAGATACTACAAGAGACCCAGTACTTC.

This clonotype has more than one count but fewer than ten. The V gene is TRBV6-5, the J gene TRBJ2-7; D is uncertain. V was trimmed by 2 bases and J by 2 bases, leaving 16 bases between them. CDR1 MNHEY and CDR2 SVGAGI come from the germline V gene. The CDR3 loop spans 16 amino acids. This CDR3 reads CASSYVGWEPTYEQYF. As DNA, the CDR3 is TGTGCCAGCAGTTACGTGGGTTGGGAACCTACCTACGAGCAGTACTTC.

This clonotype was observed a handful of times. V and J are TRBV4-3 and TRBJ1-1, with 8 bases aligning to TRBD1. The CDR3 is 13 residues long. Germline V gives CDR1 LGHNA, CDR2 YSLEER. The J segment lost 4 bases and the V segment lost 6 bases, leaving 4 bases of the junction unmatched. The CDR3 nucleotides read TGCGCCAGCAGGGGGACAGGAGGCACTGAAGCTTTCTTT. This sequence encodes CASRGTGGTEAFF.

This clonotype appeared a few times. V and J are TRBV20-1 and TRBJ2-1; 8 bases match TRBD2. This CDR3 comprises 14 residues. Germline-derived CDR1 and CDR2 are DFQATT and SNEGSKA (reference sequence). J gave up 7 bases and V 5 bases, and 10 bases lay outside the gene matches. CDR3 protein: CSAGGPGGGNEQFF. The CDR3 coding sequence is TGCAGTGCTGGCGGCCCCGGGGGGGGGAATGAGCAGTTCTTC.

This clonotype occurred many times. The chain couples TRBV11-2 to TRBJ2-3; 7 bases are shared with TRBD2. J lost 6 bases, V lost 1 base, and 13 bases had no gene match. Germline-derived CDR1 and CDR2 are SGHAT and FQNNGV. This CDR3 is built from 17 residues. The CDR3 loop reads CASSLGDYGLGLDTQYF. The CDR3 nucleotides are TGTGCCAGCAGCTTAGGGGACTATGGCCTGGGGCTGGATACGCAGTATTTT.

The genes are TRBV11-2 and TRBJ2-5; 8 positions match TRBD2. Germline-derived CDR1 and CDR2 are SGHAT and FQNNGV. The CDR3 loop spans 16 amino acids. The ends lost 6 bases at V and 1 base at J; junction bases unmatched: 10. This CDR3 is CASSLMGTRAQETQYF. CDR3 sequence (DNA): TGTGCCAGCAGTTTGATGGGGACTAGAGCCCAAGAGACCCAGTACTTC.

This clonotype was counted at least ten times. The V and J genes are TRBV3-1 and TRBJ2-7; D gene uncertain. The germline CDR1 and CDR2 sequences are LGHDT and YNNKEL (reference sequence). This CDR3 has 13 amino acids. Trimming pared 1 base from V and 3 bases from J, leaving 7 bases between. The CDR3 here is CASSQVYSYEQYV. The DNA of the CDR3 is TGTGCCAGCAGCCAAGTATACAGCTACGAGCAGTACGTC.

Many counts were recorded for this clonotype. The V gene is TRBV28, the J gene TRBJ1-2; D not certain. The CDR3 covers 13 residues. With 5 bases removed from V and 5 bases from J, the gap between germline ends came to 12 bases. CDR1 is MDHEN and CDR2 is SYDVKM in the germline V gene. The CDR3 nucleotides read TGTGCCAGCAGTCACCAGGATAGTTATGGCTACACCTTC. Its translation is CASSHQDSYGYTF.

Points on this clonotype: Germline is not matched at one junction end, which may reflect a read error. The chain has TRBV13 and TRBJ1-2, with 7 nucleotides matching TRBD1. This CDR3 is 15 amino acids long. Germline V gene sequence: CDR1 PRHDT, CDR2 FYEKMQ (reference sequence). CDR3 nucleotides: TGCGCCAGCAGCCCCCGACAGGGTTCCGGCTATGGCTACACCTTC. It translates to CASSPRQGSGYGYTF. The full variable domain, its missing parts supplied by reference TRBV13 and TRBJ1-2, is AAGVIQSPRHLIKEKRETATLKCYPIPRHDTVYWYQQGPGQDPQFLISFYEKMQSDKGSIPDRFSAQQFSDYHSELNMSSLELGDSALYFCASSPRQGSGYGYTFGSGTRLTVV.

This clonotype turned up a few times. The chain recombines TRBV12-3 or TRBV12-4 with TRBJ1-5, with 7 bases identical to TRBD1. The CDR3 loop spans 16 amino acids. Germline trimming cut 7 bases from V and 8 bases from J; bases unmatched to any gene: 17. CDR3 nucleotide sequence: TGTGCCAGCACCCCTGGAGGGGGCGCGCCGGACGAGCCCCAGCATTTT. It translates to CASTPGGGAPDEPQHF.

The table lists this clonotype with many counts. V and J are TRBV6-2 or TRBV6-3 and TRBJ2-7; the D gene is possibly TRBD1 (5 bases). V was clipped by 0 bases and J by 1 base, with 7 bases between them. The CDR3 has 14 residues. Looked up from germline, CDR1 is MNHEY and CDR2 is SVGEGT. CDR3 amino acids: CASSYSRVSYEQYV. DNA of the CDR3: TGTGCCAGCAGTTACTCCAGGGTTTCCTACGAGCAGTACGTC.

This clonotype came up once. The chain joins TRBV10-3 to TRBJ1-3; TRBD1 matches 9 bases. Germline CDR1 is ENHRY and CDR2 is SYGVKD. There are 16 residues in the CDR3. Losses at the gene ends were 10 bases for V and 4 bases for J; bases not matched to a gene: 14. DNA of the CDR3: TGTGCCACCCTCCAACAGGGGGCAGGGAGAGGAAACACCATATATTTT. The encoded protein is CATLQQGAGRGNTIYF.

This clonotype was recorded many times. The chain links TRBV6-2 or TRBV6-3 to TRBJ1-1; TRBD1 matches 7 bases. The CDR3 runs 13 residues. V dropped 4 bases and J dropped 4; count of bases not matched to a gene: 3. CDR1 is MNHEY and CDR2 is SVGEGT in the germline V gene. In DNA form, the CDR3 reads TGTGCCAGCAGTTCGACAGGGACCACTGAAGCTTTCTTT. This sequence encodes CASSSTGTTEAFF.

This clonotype was recorded at least ten times. This chain joins TRBV6-1 and TRBJ2-7; D might be TRBD2 (5 bases). Germline V gene data show CDR1 as MNHNS and CDR2 as SASEGT. This CDR3 is built from 12 residues. Trimming stripped 6 bases from V and 9 bases from J, with 15 bases between. The CDR3 loop is CASREVLGAQYF. The CDR3 DNA reads as TGTGCCAGCAGGGAGGTACTAGGTGCGCAGTACTTC.

This clonotype was detected ten times or more. The J gene is TRBJ2-7, the V gene TRBV4-3, with D tentatively TRBD2 (6 bases). The V gene's germline CDR1 is LGHNA and CDR2 YSLEER. V was trimmed by 0 bases and J by 5 bases, leaving 17 bases between them. The CDR3 sequence is 16 residues long. CDR3 in amino acids: CASSQERSGAADEQYF. Here the CDR3 DNA reads TGCGCCAGCAGCCAAGAACGGTCGGGAGCCGCCGACGAGCAGTACTTC.

The chain combines TRBV25-1 with TRBJ1-2; perhaps TRBD1 as D (5 bases). CDR1 is MGHDK and CDR2 is SYGVNS in the germline V gene. The V and J ends lost 0 bases and 4 bases respectively, with 12 bases between them. This CDR3 is 15 amino acids long. In DNA, the CDR3 is TGTGCCAGCAGTGAATACGTCGGGGGTTCCTATGGCTACACCTTC. Amino acids: CASSEYVGGSYGYTF.

This clonotype has at least ten counts. V gene TRBV10-2 combines with J gene TRBJ1-1; TRBD1 is a possible D gene (6 bases). Germline lookup yields CDR1 WSHSY and CDR2 SAAADI. This CDR3 region has 17 residues. Trimming took 3 bases from V and 6 from J, leaving 23 bases between them. CDR3 loop: CASSEGGLWGINAEAFF. The CDR3 region has the DNA TGCGCCAGCAGTGAAGGGGGACTTTGGGGAATCAACGCTGAAGCTTTCTTT.

V usage is TRBV7-9 and J usage is TRBJ2-1, with TRBD2 as a possible D gene (5 bases). V lost 2 bases and J lost 0, with 11 bases in between. This CDR3 contains 16 residues. Germline assignment: CDR1 SEHNR and CDR2 FQNEAQ (reference sequence). CDR3 coding DNA: TGTGCCAGCAGCTTATTGGACCGGGGCTCCTACAATGAGCAGTTCTTC. Translated: CASSLLDRGSYNEQFF.

This clonotype was detected ten times or more. The V and J genes are TRBV11-3 and TRBJ2-5; D might be TRBD1 (5 bases). Germline assignment: CDR1 SGHNT and CDR2 YENEEA. Trimming cost V 5 bases and J 4 bases, with 20 bases left between them. The CDR3 runs 16 residues. The chain's CDR3 is CASSPDGAAMGETQYF. CDR3 in DNA: TGTGCCAGCAGCCCCGATGGGGCCGCCATGGGAGAGACCCAGTACTTC. The variable domain in full, completed from reference TRBV11-3 and TRBJ2-5, reads EAGVVQSPRYKIIEKKQPVAFWCNPISGHNTLYWYLQNLGQGPELLIRYENEEAVDDSQLPKDRFSAERLKGVDSTLKIQPAELGDSAVYLCASSPDGAAMGETQYFGPGTRLLVL.